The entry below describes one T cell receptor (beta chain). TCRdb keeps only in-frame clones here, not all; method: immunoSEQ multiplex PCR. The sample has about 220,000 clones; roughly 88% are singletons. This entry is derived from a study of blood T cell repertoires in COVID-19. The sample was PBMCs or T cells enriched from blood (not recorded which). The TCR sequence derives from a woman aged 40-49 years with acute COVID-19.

The DNA of the CDR3 is TGTGCCAGCAGCTGGGACGGACAGGGAATTTTAGCTGAAGCTTTCTTT. Translating it yields CASSWDGQGILAEAFF. The rearrangement uses TRBV7-2 and TRBJ1-1; 8 nucleotides line up with TRBD1. Germline CDR1 reads SGHTA; CDR2 reads FQGNSA. The CDR3 extends over 16 amino acids. With V trimmed by 4 bases and J by 6 bases, 13 bases remained unmatched.